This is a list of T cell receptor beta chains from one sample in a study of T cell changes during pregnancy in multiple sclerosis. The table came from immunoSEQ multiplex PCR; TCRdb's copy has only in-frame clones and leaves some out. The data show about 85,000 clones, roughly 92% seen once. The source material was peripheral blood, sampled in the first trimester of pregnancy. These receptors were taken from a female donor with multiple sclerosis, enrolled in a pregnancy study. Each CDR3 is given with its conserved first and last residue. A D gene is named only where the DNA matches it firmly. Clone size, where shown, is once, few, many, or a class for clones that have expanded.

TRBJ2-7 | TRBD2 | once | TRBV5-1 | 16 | CASSLVAGFSSYEQYF | TGCGCCAGCAGCTTGGTAGCGGGATTCAGCTCCTACGAGCAGTACTTC
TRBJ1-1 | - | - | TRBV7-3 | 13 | CASSFSLSTEAFF | TGTGCCAGCAGCTTCTCCCTCTCCACTGAAGCTTTCTTT
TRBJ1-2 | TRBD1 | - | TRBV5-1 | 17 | CASSPITGGGNSYGYTF | TGCGCCAGCAGCCCCATCACAGGGGGCGGGAATAGCTATGGCTACACCTTC
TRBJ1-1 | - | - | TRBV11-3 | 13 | CASSYRGSTEAFF | TGTGCCAGCAGCTACCGGGGTAGCACTGAAGCTTTCTTT
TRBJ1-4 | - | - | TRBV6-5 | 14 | CASSYVRGNEKLFF | TGTGCCAGCAGTTATGTCAGGGGTAATGAAAAACTGTTTTTT
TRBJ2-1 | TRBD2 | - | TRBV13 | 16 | CASSKGTSGSNNEQFF | TGTGCCAGCAGCAAAGGGACTAGCGGGTCCAATAATGAGCAGTTCTTC
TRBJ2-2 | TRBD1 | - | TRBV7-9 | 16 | CASSPRTGVGTGELFF | TGTGCCAGCAGCCCAAGGACAGGGGTTGGCACCGGGGAGCTGTTTTTT
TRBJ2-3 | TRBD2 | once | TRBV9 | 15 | CASSPSGHSTDTQYF | TGTGCCAGCAGCCCTAGCGGCCATAGCACAGATACGCAGTATTTT
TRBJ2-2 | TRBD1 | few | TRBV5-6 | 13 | CASRWTGAGELFF | TGTGCCAGCAGATGGACAGGGGCTGGGGAGCTGTTTTTT
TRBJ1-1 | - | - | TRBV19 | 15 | CASSPKGFTATEAFF | TGTGCCAGTAGCCCTAAGGGGTTTACGGCCACTGAAGCTTTCTTT
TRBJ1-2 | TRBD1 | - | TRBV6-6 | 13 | CASSSDRTAGYTF | TGTGCCAGCAGTTCGGACAGGACCGCGGGCTACACCTTC
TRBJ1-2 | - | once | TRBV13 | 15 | CASRLDRSANYGYTF | TGTGCCAGCAGGTTAGACAGATCAGCTAACTATGGCTACACCTTC
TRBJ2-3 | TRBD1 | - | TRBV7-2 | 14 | CASSHGQVTDTQYF | TGTGCCAGCAGCCACGGACAGGTAACAGATACGCAGTATTTT
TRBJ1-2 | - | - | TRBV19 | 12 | CASSFLGGGYTF | TGTGCCAGTAGCTTCCTCGGGGGGGGCTACACCTTC
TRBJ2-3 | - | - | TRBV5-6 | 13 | CASSLDRTDTQYF | TGTGCCAGCAGCTTGGACAGAACAGATACGCAGTATTTT
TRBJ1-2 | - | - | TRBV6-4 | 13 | CASSEVAGGGYTF | TGTGCCAGCAGTGAGGTCGCAGGAGGAGGCTACACCTTC
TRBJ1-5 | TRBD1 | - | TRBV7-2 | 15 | CASSPGQAINQPQHF | TGTGCCAGCAGCCCCGGACAGGCGATTAATCAGCCCCAGCATTTT
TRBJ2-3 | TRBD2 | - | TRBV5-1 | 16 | CASSLDGGGRADTQYF | TGCGCCAGCAGCTTGGATGGCGGGGGGAGGGCAGATACGCAGTATTTT
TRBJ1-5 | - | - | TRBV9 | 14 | CASSLSQGSGPQHF | TGTGCCAGCAGCCTCTCTCAGGGATCAGGGCCCCAGCATTTT
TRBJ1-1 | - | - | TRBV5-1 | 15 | CASSPGQNFNTEAFF | TGCGCCAGCAGCCCCGGACAGAACTTTAACACTGAAGCTTTCTTT
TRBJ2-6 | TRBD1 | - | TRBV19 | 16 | CASSIGQGTGANVLTF | TGTGCCAGTAGTATAGGACAGGGGACTGGGGCCAACGTCCTGACTTTC
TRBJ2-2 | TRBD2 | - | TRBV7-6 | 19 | CASSSEPGLAGGSTGELFF | TGTGCCAGCAGCTCCGAACCGGGACTAGCGGGAGGATCCACCGGGGAGCTGTTTTTT
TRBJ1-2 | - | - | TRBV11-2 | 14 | CASSPTTGVGGYTF | TGTGCCAGCAGCCCAACCACGGGGGTTGGTGGCTACACCTTC
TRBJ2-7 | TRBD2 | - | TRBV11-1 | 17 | CASSPRWGAGETYEQYF | TGTGCCAGCAGCCCGAGGTGGGGAGCGGGAGAGACCTACGAGCAGTACTTC
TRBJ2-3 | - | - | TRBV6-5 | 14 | CASSWRGYTDTQYF | TGTGCCAGCAGTTGGAGGGGATATACAGATACGCAGTATTTT
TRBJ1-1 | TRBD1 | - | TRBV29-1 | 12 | CSAMTGTREAFF | TGCAGCGCCATGACAGGGACCCGAGAAGCTTTCTTT
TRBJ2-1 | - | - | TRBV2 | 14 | CAGQRDLRSDEQFF | TGTGCCGGACAGCGGGACCTCCGATCGGATGAGCAGTTCTTC
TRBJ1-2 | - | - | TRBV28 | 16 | CASSQGLSRINYGYTF | TGTGCCAGCAGTCAGGGACTTAGTAGGATCAACTATGGCTACACCTTC